Presented here are 22 T cell receptor beta chains from one specimen sequenced in a study of beta chain features in type 1 diabetes. Expressed TCRB transcripts were sequenced, since all the RNA that had been isolated was reverse transcribed. Here immunoSEQ multiplex PCR was the method, and the copy in TCRdb shows in-frame clones only, minus some. Found here are a few hundred thousand clones, about 20% of them singletons; the top ten hold roughly 0.045%. Sequenced input: naive CD4+ T cells from blood. The source is a woman between 18 and 29 years old in good health.

This clone has a handful of counts. The chain couples TRBV7-9 to TRBJ1-2; D possibly corresponds to TRBD1 (5 bases). V lost 4 bases and J 4 bases, leaving 13 bases between the germline ends. Germline V gene sequence: CDR1 SEHNR, CDR2 FQNEAQ (reference sequence). This CDR3 is built from 14 residues. CDR3 sequence reads: CASSYLTGPYGYTF. As DNA, the CDR3 is TGTGCCAGCAGCTACCTCACAGGCCCCTATGGCTACACCTTC.

The gene calls are TRBV4-1 and TRBJ2-2; possible D gene TRBD1, 6 bases. The V end lost 4 bases, the J end lost 6 bases, and 12 bases lay between the germline ends. The CDR3 runs to 14 residues. From germline, CDR1 is MGHRA and CDR2 YSYEKL. CDR3 coding DNA: TGCGCCAGCAGCCGCCAGGGGCTTTCCGGGGAGCTGTTTTTT. It codes for CASSRQGLSGELFF.

This clone was recorded a few times. The chain has TRBV6-5 and TRBJ2-1; 9 bases match TRBD1. The V gene end was trimmed by 0 bases and the J gene end by 8 bases; junction bases not matched to a gene: 5. Germline V lookup: CDR1 MNHEY, CDR2 SVGAGI. The CDR3 runs 15 residues. The CDR3 bases are TGTGCCAGCAGTTACTCGGGACAGGGTGGTTATGAGCAGTTCTTC. Protein product: CASSYSGQGGYEQFF.

This sequence joins TRBV6-5 and TRBJ2-3; 8 bases agree with TRBD1. V was clipped by 0 bases and J by 5 bases; unmatched bases: 4. The CDR3 is 15 amino acids. Germline CDR1 is MNHEY and CDR2 is SVGAGI. Here the CDR3 DNA reads TGTGCCAGCAGTTACTCTGGACAGGGCGTAGATACGCAGTATTTT. This encodes CASSYSGQGVDTQYF.

This clone was seen a few times. The rearrangement joins TRBV5-1 to TRBJ1-1; D perhaps matches TRBD1 (6 bases). V was shortened by 0 bases and J by 4 bases, with 13 bases between the two germline ends. CDR3 size: 15 residues. The germline V gene encodes CDR1 SGHRS and CDR2 YFSETQ. The CDR3 sequence is CASSLEPRGTTEAFF. The CDR3 nucleotides are TGCGCCAGCAGCTTGGAACCCAGGGGCACCACTGAAGCTTTCTTT.

This clone was observed a handful of times. The chain is built from TRBV18 and TRBJ2-7; D possibly corresponds to TRBD1 (5 bases). The CDR3 spans 14 residues. The V end was cut by 2 bases, the J end by 3 bases, with 11 bases between. Germline V gene sequence: CDR1 KGHSH, CDR2 LQKENI. In nucleotides, the CDR3 is TGTGCCAGCTCACCATTGGACACCTTCTACGAGCAGTACTTC. Encoded protein: CASSPLDTFYEQYF.

The gene calls are TRBV30 and TRBJ2-2; 7 bases map to TRBD1. CDR1 is GTSNPN and CDR2 is SVGIG in the germline V gene (reference sequence). The CDR3 covers 15 residues. V was clipped by 3 bases and J by 0 bases; unmatched bases: 4. CDR3 nucleotides: TGTGCCTGGAGAAGGGACAGCGCGAACACCGGGGAGCTGTTTTTT. Translating it yields CAWRRDSANTGELFF.

This clone was seen a handful of times. The chain uses TRBV4-1 and TRBJ2-7; the D gene is possibly TRBD1 (6 bases). Germline-derived CDR1 and CDR2 are MGHRA and YSYEKL. CDR3 length: 16 residues. With 4 bases removed from V and 0 bases from J, the gap between germline ends came to 16 bases. The CDR3 DNA reads TGCGCCAGCAGCCGACAGGCAGAGGATACCTCCTACGAGCAGTACTTC. Protein sequence: CASSRQAEDTSYEQYF.

The genes are TRBV12-5 and TRBJ2-1, with 10 bases lining up with TRBD2. The V gene end was trimmed by 5 bases and the J gene end by 7 bases; junction bases not matched to a gene: 11. This CDR3 region has 16 residues. The germline CDR1 and CDR2 sequences are LGHNT and FRNRAP. The CDR3 DNA reads as TGTGCTAGTGGTCCCGAGTACCTACTAGCGGGAAATGAGCAGTTCTTC. Amino acid sequence: CASGPEYLLAGNEQFF.

Only a few counts were recorded for this clone. The chain couples TRBV25-1 to TRBJ2-7; possibly TRBD2 for D (6 bases). V was pared by 1 base and J by 3 bases, with 10 bases between. CDR3 size: 14 residues. Germline CDR1 is MGHDK and CDR2 is SYGVNS. The chain's CDR3 is CASSEWEDYYEQYF. The CDR3, as DNA: TGTGCCAGCAGTGAATGGGAGGACTACTACGAGCAGTACTTC.

V gene TRBV5-4 combines with J gene TRBJ2-4; TRBD2 is a possible D gene (6 bases). Germline V lookup: CDR1 SGHNT, CDR2 YYREEE (reference sequence). The CDR3 length is 15 residues. V lost 1 base and J lost 1, with 9 bases in between. CDR3 sequence (DNA): TGTGCCAGCAGCTTGACTGGGGGGGCCAAAAACATTCAGTACTTC. Amino acids: CASSLTGGAKNIQYF.

CDR3 nucleotide sequence: TGTGCCAGCAGTTACTCGGGGACAGCAACCTACGAGCAGTACTTC. It specifies CASSYSGTATYEQYF. The chain combines TRBV6-5 with TRBJ2-7; 7 bases agree with TRBD1. V dropped 0 bases and J dropped 2; count of bases not matched to a gene: 4. Per the germline V gene, CDR1 is MNHEY and CDR2 is SVGAGI. There are 15 residues in the CDR3.

The table lists this clone with a few counts. The V call is TRBV5-1, the J call TRBJ1-1; perhaps TRBD1 as D (5 bases). V dropped 4 bases and J dropped 7 bases, with 14 bases sitting between them. This CDR3 contains 13 residues. Germline lookup yields CDR1 SGHRS and CDR2 YFSETQ. The CDR3 here is CASSRDRTDEAFF. The CDR3 DNA sequence: TGCGCCAGCAGCAGAGACAGAACTGATGAAGCTTTCTTT.

The chain joins TRBV7-9 to TRBJ1-2; the match to TRBD1 covers 7 bases. The germline V gene has CDR1 SEHNR and CDR2 FQNEAQ (reference sequence). The ends lost 2 bases at V and 5 bases at J; junction bases unmatched: 5. The CDR3 contains 14 residues. As DNA, the CDR3 is TGTGCCAGCAGCTTAATGGAGGGGGCATATGGCTACACCTTC. Protein: CASSLMEGAYGYTF.

The chain recombines TRBV28 with TRBJ2-2, with TRBD2 matching over 8 bases. Trimming at V came to 11 bases and at J to 7 bases, leaving 9 bases not matched to a gene. This CDR3 region has 13 residues. CDR1 and CDR2 from the germline V gene are MDHEN and SYDVKM. CDR3 amino acids: CAAGGTRFGELFF. Written as DNA, the CDR3 is TGTGCCGCTGGGGGGACTAGATTCGGGGAGCTGTTTTTT. The complete variable domain, with remaining parts taken from reference TRBV28 and TRBJ2-2, reads DVKVTQSSRYLVKRTGEKVFLECVQDMDHENMFWYRQDPGLGLRLIYFSYDVKMKEKGDIPEGYSVSREKKERFSLILESASTNQTSMYLCAAGGTRFGELFFGEGSRLTVL.

J is TRBJ1-1 and V is TRBV5-1; perhaps TRBD1 as D (5 bases). V was shortened by 6 bases and J by 5 bases, with 20 bases between the two germline ends. The CDR3 length is 15 residues. Germline V lookup: CDR1 SGHRS, CDR2 YFSETQ. CDR3 bases: TGCGCCAGCACCCCAGCCGGCAGGGTGGAAACTGAAGCTTTCTTT. This gives the protein CASTPAGRVETEAFF.

There are a few counts of this clone. CDR3 loop: CASSKQGYEQYF. CDR3 coding DNA: TGTGCCAGTAGTAAGCAGGGCTACGAGCAGTACTTC. V usage is TRBV19 and J usage is TRBJ2-7; D might be TRBD1 (5 bases). The V and J ends lost 4 bases and 3 bases respectively, with 7 bases between them. CDR3 length equals 12 residues. CDR1 is LNHDA, CDR2 SQIVND, per germline (reference sequence).

The rearrangement links TRBV7-2 to TRBJ2-7; 10 bases line up with TRBD2. The CDR3 extends over 15 amino acids. The V gene end was trimmed by 5 bases and the J gene end by 3 bases; junction bases not matched to a gene: 7. CDR1 and CDR2 (germline): SGHTA, FQGNSA. The CDR3 here is CASSILAGDYYEQYF. The DNA of the CDR3 is TGTGCCAGCAGCATTCTAGCGGGGGACTACTACGAGCAGTACTTC. Looking up the rest from reference TRBV7-2 and TRBJ2-7 gives the full variable domain: GAGVSQSPSNKVTEKGKDVELRCDPISGHTALYWYRQSLGQGLEFLIYFQGNSAPDKSGLPSDRFSAERTGGSVSTLTIQRTQQEDSAVYLCASSILAGDYYEQYFGPGTRLTVT.

This clone was counted a few times. This sequence joins TRBV29-1 and TRBJ2-5; perhaps TRBD2 as D (6 bases). CDR1 is SQVTM, CDR2 ANQGSEA, per germline. V lost 4 bases and J lost 5, with 8 bases in between. The CDR3 extends over 11 amino acids. The CDR3 is CSVVSGETQYF. CDR3 nucleotide sequence: TGCAGCGTTGTTAGCGGCGAGACCCAGTACTTC.

V and J are TRBV7-9 and TRBJ2-1; the match to TRBD2 covers 9 bases. Germline CDR1 is SEHNR and CDR2 is FQNEAQ (reference sequence). The CDR3 totals 15 residues. Germline trimming cut 5 bases from V and 2 bases from J; bases unmatched to any gene: 4. CDR3 DNA: TGTGCCAGCAGCGCCCGGACTAGCGCCTACAATGAGCAGTTCTTC. Encoded protein: CASSARTSAYNEQFF. Full variable domain (rest looked up from reference TRBV7-9 and TRBJ2-1): DTGVSQNPRHKITKRGQNVTFRCDPISEHNRLYWYRQTLGQGPEFLTYFQNEAQLEKSRLLSDRFSAERPKGSFSTLEIQRTEQGDSAMYLCASSARTSAYNEQFFGPGTRLTVL.

This chain joins TRBV2 and TRBJ2-7, with D possibly being TRBD2 (7 bases). CDR1 is SNHLY and CDR2 is FYNNEI in the germline V gene. V gave up 5 bases and J gave up 12 bases, with 17 bases separating them. The CDR3 contains 12 residues. The CDR3 DNA reads TGTGCCAGCAGTATAATGGGGGGGGCTGTGTACTTC. Residues: CASSIMGGAVYF.

The J gene is TRBJ1-5, the V gene TRBV9; 7 bases fit TRBD1. This CDR3 has 17 amino acids. Germline CDR1 and CDR2: SGDLS and YYNGEE. Germline trimming cut 0 bases from V and 0 bases from J; bases unmatched to any gene: 6. The CDR3 loop reads CASSVGDSHNSNQPQHF. The CDR3 DNA reads as TGTGCCAGCAGCGTAGGGGACAGCCACAATAGCAATCAGCCCCAGCATTTT.